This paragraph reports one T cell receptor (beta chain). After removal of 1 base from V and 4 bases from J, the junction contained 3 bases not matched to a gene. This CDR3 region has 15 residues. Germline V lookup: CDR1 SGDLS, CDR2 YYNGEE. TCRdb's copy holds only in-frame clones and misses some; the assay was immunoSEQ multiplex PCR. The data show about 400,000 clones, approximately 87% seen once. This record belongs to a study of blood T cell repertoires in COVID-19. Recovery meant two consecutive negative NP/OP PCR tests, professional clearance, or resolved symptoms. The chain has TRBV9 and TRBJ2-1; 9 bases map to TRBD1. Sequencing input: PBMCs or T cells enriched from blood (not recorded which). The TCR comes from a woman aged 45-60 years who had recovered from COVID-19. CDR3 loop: CASSVYGTGYNEQFF. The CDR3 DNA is TGTGCCAGCAGCGTATACGGGACAGGGTACAATGAGCAGTTCTTC.